Only a few counts were recorded for the clone carrying this T cell receptor beta chain. The CDR3 extends over 15 amino acids. This entry comes from a study of identical twins. TCRdb analysed the 5' RACE reads with MiXCR anew, one entry per CDR3 protein. The table has about 520,000 distinct CDR3 sequences, roughly 21% seen once. This sample also belongs to another study, concerning T cells expressing NK-cell markers.

The TCR sequence derives from a woman aged 18-29 years in good health. The V gene is TRBV21-1, the J gene TRBJ2-5; the table's D call of TRBD2 was not tested on the DNA. TRBV21-1 is a pseudogene locus. Material for sequencing was CD4+ T cells sorted from blood. In nucleotides, the CDR3 is TGTGCCAGCAGCAAAGCGGGGTCCTCTGCAGAGACCCAGTACTTC. This translates into CASSKAGSSAETQYF.